What follows is one TCR beta chain and its context. Its antigen remains undetermined. The sample holds no much larger clone one base away, and base qualities are not on file. In Seattle, one collaborating source enrolled patients while the infection was active and tracked those patients longitudinally over the course of disease. The collaborating institutions used their own protocols to collect whole blood in K2EDTA tubes. Collaborator samples were shipped for TCRbeta analysis as frozen whole blood, isolated PBMCs, or DNA extracted from either sample type. TCRbeta CDR3 regions were amplified from genomic DNA using the immunoSEQ Assay, a bias-controlled multiplex PCR. In the source study's methods: Nucleated cell counts per sample were estimated from amplification of reference gene primers within the assay. To quantify the absolute abundance of each unique TCRbeta CDR3 rearrangement, sequence reads were collapsed and filtered. Productive Simpson clonality was computed per sample as the square root of Simpson's diversity index over productive rearrangements. TCRdb's version of the immuneACCESS table is confined to in-frame rearrangements and falls short of the full clone set. An unresolved V gene accounts for under half of the shortfall where checked; the remainder is of unknown origin. For V, J and clone size, that table is used; D and trimming come from the DNA. The sample includes 450,000 or so clones, with about 89% observed a single time. The ten largest clonotypes hold 1.5% to 1.7% of the sample.

The entry originates in a study of blood T cell repertoires in COVID-19 (dated by TCRdb to 2020 to 2022). At the level of the whole study: The collaborator samples originated in the United States, Italy and Spain and spanned the acute and convalescent phases of COVID-19. The material from the prospective study consisted of cDNA or gDNA derived from T cells, B-cell-depleted T cells, or PBMCs. Deeply sampled blood TCRbeta repertoires from subjects exposed to, actively infected with, or recovered from COVID-19 were included in the dataset. The repertoires were released in a freely available public database intended as a resource for research on the immune response to SARS-CoV-2. Samples came from the ongoing ImmuneRACE study (first 160 participants) plus 1,254 subjects from 6 global collaborators. Sample metadata almost always included a de-identified subject ID, COVID-19 status, age in years and sex. HLA class I and class II types, where available, came from metadata supplied by the sample provider rather than from assay-based typing. On the study overall, not on this receptor specifically: How much clinical and demographic metadata was included differed by source and by participant, and the metadata was provided uncurated.

The germline V gene gives CDR1 as SGHAT and CDR2 as FQNNGV. V is reduced by 5 bases and J by 2 bases, leaving a spacing of 4 bases between them. The CDR3 spans 11 residues, from the cysteine through the phenylalanine. The CDR3 DNA has 33 bases and is translated from base 1. This receptor was obtained from a woman aged 40 to 50 with COVID-19, enrolled during active disease. The rearrangement combines TRBV11-2 with TRBJ2-7; the D gene cannot be resolved reliably. The sample taken for sequencing was peripheral blood. The CDR3: CASSATYEQYF. DNA sequence: TGTGCCAGCAGCGCTACCTACGAGCAGTACTTC.